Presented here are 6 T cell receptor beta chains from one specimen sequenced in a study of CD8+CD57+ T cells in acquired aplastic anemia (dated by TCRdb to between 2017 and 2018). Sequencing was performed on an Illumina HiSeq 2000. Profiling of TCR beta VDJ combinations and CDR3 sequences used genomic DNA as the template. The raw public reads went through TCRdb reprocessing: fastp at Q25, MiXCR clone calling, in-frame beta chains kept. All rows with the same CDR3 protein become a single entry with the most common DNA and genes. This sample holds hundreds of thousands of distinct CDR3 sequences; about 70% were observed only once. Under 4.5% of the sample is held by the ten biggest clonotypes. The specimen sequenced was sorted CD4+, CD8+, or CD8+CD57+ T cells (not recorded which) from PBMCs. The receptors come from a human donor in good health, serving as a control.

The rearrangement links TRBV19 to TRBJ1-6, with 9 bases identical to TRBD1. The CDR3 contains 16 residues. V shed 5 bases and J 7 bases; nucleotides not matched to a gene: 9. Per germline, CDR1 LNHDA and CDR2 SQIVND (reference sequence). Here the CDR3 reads CASSLLLGTGNSPLHF. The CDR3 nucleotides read TGTGCCAGTAGTCTCCTCCTTGGGACAGGGAATTCACCCCTCCACTTT.

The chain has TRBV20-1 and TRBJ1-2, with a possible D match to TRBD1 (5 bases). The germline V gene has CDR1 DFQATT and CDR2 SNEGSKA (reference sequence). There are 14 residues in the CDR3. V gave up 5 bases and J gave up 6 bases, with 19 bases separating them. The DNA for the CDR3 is TGCAGTGCTGGGACGGAAATAATGAAAAATGGCTACACCTTC. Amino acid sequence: CSAGTEIMKNGYTF.

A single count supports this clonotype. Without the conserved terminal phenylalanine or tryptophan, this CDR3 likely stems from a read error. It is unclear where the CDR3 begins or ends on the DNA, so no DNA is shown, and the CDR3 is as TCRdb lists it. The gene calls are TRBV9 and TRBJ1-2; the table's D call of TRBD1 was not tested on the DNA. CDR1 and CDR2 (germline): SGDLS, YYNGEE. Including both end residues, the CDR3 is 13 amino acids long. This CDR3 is CASSEGQGGCFTL.

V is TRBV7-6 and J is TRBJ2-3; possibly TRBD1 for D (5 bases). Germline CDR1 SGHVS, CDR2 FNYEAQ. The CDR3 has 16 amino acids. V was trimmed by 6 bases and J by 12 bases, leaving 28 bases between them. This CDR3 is CASSIGAGGRGNTQYF. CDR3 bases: TGTGCCAGCAGTATTGGAGCCGGCGGAAGGGGAAACACCCAGTATTTT.

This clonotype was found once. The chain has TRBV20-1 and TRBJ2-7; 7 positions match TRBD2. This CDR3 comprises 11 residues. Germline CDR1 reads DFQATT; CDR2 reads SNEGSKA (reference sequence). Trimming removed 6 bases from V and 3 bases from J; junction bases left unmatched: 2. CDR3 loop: CSASGDYEQYF. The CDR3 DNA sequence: TGCAGTGCCAGCGGGGACTACGAGCAGTACTTC.

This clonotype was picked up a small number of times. CDR3 in DNA: TGTGCCAGCAGCTTCGGCACCGGGGAGCTGTTTTTT. It codes for CASSFGTGELFF. V is TRBV7-9 and J is TRBJ2-2; no firm D call. Germline V lookup: CDR1 SEHNR, CDR2 FQNEAQ (reference sequence). V shed 3 bases and J shed 4 bases, with 3 bases lying between them. This CDR3 spans 12 amino acids.